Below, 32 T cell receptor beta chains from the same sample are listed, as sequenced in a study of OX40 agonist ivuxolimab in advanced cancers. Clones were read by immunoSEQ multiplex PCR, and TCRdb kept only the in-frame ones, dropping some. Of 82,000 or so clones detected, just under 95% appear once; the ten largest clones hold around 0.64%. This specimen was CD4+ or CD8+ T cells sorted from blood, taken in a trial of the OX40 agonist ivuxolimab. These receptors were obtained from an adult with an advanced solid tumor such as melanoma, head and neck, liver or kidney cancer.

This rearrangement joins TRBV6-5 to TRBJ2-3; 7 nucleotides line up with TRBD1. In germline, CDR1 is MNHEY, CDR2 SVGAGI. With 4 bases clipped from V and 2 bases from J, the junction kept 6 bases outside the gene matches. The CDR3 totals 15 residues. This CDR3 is CASSSGTANTDTQYF. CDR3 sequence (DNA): TGTGCCAGCAGTTCGGGGACAGCGAACACAGATACGCAGTATTTT.

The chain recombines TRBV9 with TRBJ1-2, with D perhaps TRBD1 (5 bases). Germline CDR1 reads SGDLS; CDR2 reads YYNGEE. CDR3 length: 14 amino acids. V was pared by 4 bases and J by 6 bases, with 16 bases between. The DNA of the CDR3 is TGTGCCAGCAGCATACGGGACGGAGGAGATGGCTACACCTTC. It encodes CASSIRDGGDGYTF.

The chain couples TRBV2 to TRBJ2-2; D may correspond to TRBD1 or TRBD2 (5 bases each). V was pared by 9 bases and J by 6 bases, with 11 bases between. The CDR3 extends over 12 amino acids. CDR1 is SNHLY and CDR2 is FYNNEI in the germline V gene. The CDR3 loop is CASCPGPGELFF. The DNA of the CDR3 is TGTGCCAGTTGTCCGGGACCCGGGGAGCTGTTTTTT.

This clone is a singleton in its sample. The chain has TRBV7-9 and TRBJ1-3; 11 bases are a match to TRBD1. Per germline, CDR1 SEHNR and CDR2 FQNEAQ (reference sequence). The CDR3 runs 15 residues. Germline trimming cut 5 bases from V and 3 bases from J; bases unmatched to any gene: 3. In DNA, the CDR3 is TGTGCCAGCAGCGGACAGGGGGCAGTTGGAAACACCATATATTTT. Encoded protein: CASSGQGAVGNTIYF.

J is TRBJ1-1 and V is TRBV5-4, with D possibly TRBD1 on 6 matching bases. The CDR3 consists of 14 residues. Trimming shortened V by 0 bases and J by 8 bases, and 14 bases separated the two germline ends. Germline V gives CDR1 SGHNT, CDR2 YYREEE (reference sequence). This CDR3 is CASSLGQGRWEAFF. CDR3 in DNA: TGTGCCAGCAGCTTGGGGCAGGGGCGCTGGGAAGCTTTCTTT.

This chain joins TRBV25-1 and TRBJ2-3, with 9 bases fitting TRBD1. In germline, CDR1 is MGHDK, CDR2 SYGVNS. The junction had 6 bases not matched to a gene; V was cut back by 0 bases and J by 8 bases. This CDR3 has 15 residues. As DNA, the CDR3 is TGTGCCAGCAGTGAATATGGGACAGGGAAGATTACGCAGTATTTT. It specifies CASSEYGTGKITQYF.

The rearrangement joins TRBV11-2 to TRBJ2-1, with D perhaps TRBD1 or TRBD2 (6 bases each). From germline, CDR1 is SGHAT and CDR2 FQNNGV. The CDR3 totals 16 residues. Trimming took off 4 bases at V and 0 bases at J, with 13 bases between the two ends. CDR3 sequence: CASSSTGLSSYNEQFF. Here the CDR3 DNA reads TGTGCCAGCAGCTCGACAGGACTAAGCTCCTACAATGAGCAGTTCTTC. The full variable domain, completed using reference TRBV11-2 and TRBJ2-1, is EAGVAQSPRYKIIEKRQSVAFWCNPISGHATLYWYQQILGQGPKLLIQFQNNGVVDDSQLPKDRFSAERLKGVDSTLKIQPAKLEDSAVYLCASSSTGLSSYNEQFFGPGTRLTVL.

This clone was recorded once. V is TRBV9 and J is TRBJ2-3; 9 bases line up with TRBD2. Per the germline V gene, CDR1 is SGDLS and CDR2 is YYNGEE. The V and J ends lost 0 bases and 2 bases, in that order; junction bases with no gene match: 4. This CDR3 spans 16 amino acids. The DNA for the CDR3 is TGTGCCAGCAGCGTAGTGGCGGGGGGGATCACAGATACGCAGTATTTT. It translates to CASSVVAGGITDTQYF.

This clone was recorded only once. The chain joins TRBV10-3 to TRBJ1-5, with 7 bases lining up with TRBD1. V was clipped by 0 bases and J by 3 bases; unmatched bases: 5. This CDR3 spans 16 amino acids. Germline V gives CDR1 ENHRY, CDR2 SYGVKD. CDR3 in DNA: TGTGCCATCAGTGAGTCCGGGACAGCTTACAATCAGCCCCAGCATTTT. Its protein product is CAISESGTAYNQPQHF.

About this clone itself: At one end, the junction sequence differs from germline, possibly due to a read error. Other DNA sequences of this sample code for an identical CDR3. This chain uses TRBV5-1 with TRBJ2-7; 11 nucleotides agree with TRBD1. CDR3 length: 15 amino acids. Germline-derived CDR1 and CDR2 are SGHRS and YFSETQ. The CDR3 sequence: CASSLEGQGAYEQYF. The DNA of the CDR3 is TGCGCCAGCAGTTTGGAGGGACAGGGGGCCTACGAGCAGTACTTC.

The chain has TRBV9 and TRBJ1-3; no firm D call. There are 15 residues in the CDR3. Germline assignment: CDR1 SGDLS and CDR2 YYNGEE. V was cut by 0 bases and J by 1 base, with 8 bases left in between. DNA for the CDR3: TGTGCCAGCAGCGTAGGACCCCCTTCTGGAAACACCATATATTTT. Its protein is CASSVGPPSGNTIYF.

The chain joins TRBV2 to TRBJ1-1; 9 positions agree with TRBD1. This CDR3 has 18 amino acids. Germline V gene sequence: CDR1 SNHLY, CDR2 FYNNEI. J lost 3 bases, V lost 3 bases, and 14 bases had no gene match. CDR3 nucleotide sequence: TGTGCCAGCAGTGATGTGGACAGGGGATATGAGGGGGACACTGAAGCTTTCTTT. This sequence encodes CASSDVDRGYEGDTEAFF.

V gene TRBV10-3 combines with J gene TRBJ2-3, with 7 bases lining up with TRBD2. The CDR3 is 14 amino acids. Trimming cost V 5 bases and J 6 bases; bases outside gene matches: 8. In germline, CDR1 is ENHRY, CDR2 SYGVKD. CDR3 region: CAISRRGERDTQYF. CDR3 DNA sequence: TGTGCCATCAGTCGACGGGGGGAGAGGGATACGCAGTATTTT.

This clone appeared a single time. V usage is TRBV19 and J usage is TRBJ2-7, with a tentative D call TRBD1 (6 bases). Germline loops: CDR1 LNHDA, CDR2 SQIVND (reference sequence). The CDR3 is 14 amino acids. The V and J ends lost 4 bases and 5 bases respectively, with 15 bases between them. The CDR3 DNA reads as TGTGCCAGTAGTACCTCAGGGGTGGGAGACGAGCAGTACTTC. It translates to CASSTSGVGDEQYF. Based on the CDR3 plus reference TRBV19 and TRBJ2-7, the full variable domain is DGGITQSPKYLFRKEGQNVTLSCEQNLNHDAMYWYRQDPGQGLRLIYYSQIVNDFQKGDIAEGYSVSREKKESFPLTVTSAQKNPTAFYLCASSTSGVGDEQYFGPGTRLTVT.

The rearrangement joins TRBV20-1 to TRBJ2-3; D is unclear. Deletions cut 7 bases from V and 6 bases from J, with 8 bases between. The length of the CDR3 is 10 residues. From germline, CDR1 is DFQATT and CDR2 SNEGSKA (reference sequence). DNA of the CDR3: TGCAGTGTGTTCGAGGATACGCAGTATTTT. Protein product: CSVFEDTQYF.

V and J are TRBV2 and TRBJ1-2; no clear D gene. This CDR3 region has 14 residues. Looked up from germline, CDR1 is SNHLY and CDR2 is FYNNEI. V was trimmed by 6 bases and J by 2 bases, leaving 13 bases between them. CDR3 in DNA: TGTGCCAGCAGCCTCATTATCGGGAACTATGGCTACACCTTC. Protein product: CASSLIIGNYGYTF.

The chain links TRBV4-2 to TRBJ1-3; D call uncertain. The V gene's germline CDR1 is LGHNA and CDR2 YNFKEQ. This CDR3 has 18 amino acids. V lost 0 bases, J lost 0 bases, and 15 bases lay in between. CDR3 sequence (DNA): TGTGCCAGCAGCCAAGATCTTACGGACCGCAGCTCTGGAAACACCATATATTTT. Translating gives CASSQDLTDRSSGNTIYF.

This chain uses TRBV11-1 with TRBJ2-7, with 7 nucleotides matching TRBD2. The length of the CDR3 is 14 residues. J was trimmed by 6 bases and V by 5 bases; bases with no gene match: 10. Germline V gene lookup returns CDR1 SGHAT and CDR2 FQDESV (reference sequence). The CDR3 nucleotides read TGTGCCAGCAGCCACCGACGGGAGGCGGGCGAGCAGTACTTC. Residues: CASSHRREAGEQYF.

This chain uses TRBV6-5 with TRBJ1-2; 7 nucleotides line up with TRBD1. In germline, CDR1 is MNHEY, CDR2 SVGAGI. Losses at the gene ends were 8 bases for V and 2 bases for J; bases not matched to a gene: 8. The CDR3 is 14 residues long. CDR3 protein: CASALTGQNYGYTF. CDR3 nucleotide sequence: TGTGCCAGCGCCCTGACAGGGCAAAACTATGGCTACACCTTC.

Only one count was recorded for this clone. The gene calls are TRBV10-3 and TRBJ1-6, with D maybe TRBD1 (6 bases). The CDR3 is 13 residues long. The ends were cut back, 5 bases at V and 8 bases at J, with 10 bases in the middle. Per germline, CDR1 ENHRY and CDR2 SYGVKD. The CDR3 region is CAISTGLDSPLHF. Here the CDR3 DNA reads TGTGCCATCAGTACAGGGCTGGATTCACCCCTCCACTTT.

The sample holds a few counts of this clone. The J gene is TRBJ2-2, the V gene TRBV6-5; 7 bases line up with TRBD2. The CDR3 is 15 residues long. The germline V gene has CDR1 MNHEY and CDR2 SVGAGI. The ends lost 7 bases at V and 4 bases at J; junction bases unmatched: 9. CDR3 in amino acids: CASKQGQRGTGELFF. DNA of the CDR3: TGTGCCAGCAAACAAGGCCAGCGGGGCACCGGGGAGCTGTTTTTT.

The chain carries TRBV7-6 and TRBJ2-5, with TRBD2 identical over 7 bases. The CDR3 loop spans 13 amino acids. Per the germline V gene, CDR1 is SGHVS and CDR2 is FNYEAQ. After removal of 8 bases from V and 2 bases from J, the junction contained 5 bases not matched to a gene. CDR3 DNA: TGTGCCAGCTTAAGGCGGGAGCAAGAGACCCAGTACTTC. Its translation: CASLRREQETQYF.

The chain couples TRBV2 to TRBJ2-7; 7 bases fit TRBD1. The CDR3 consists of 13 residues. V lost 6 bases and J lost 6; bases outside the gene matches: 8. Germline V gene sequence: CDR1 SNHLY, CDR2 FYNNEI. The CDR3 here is CASSFDRVSEQYF. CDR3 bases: TGTGCCAGCAGCTTCGACAGGGTGAGCGAGCAGTACTTC.

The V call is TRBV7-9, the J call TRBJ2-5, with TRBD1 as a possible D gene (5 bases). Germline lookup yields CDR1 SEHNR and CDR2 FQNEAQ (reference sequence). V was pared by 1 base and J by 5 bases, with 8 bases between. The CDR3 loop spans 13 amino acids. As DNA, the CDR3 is TGTGCCAGCAGCTTAGGGGGCTTGGAGACCCAGTACTTC. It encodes CASSLGGLETQYF.

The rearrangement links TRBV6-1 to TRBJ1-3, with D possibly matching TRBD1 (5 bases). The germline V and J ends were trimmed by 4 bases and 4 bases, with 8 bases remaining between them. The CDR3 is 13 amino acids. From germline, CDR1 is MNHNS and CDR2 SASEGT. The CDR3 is CASSAGVGNTIYF. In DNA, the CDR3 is TGTGCCAGCAGTGCGGGGGTAGGAAACACCATATATTTT.

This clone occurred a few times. CDR3 nucleotides: TGTGCCAGCTCACCGGCCGACAGAGATGGCTACACCTTC. It yields the protein CASSPADRDGYTF. This chain uses TRBV18 with TRBJ1-2; a possible D gene is TRBD1 (5 bases). CDR3 size: 13 residues. Trimming removed 3 bases from V and 6 bases from J, with 11 bases in between. Per the germline V gene, CDR1 is KGHSH and CDR2 is LQKENI.

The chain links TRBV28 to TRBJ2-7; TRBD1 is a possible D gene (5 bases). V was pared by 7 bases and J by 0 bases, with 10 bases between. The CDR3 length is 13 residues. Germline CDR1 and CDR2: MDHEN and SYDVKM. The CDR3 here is CASNQGDSYEQYF. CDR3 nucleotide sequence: TGTGCCAGCAATCAGGGCGACTCCTACGAGCAGTACTTC.

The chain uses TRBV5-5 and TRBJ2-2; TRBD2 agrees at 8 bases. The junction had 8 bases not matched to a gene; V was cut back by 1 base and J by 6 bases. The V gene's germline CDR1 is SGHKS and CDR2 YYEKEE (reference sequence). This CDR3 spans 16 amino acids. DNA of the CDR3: TGTGCCAGCAGCTTGAAAGGGCGGGAGGTCGCCGGGGAGCTGTTTTTT. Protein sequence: CASSLKGREVAGELFF. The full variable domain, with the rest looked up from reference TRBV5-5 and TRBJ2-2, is DAGVTQSPTHLIKTRGQQVTLRCSPISGHKSVSWYQQVLGQGPQFIFQYYEKEERGRGNFPDRFSARQFPNYSSELNVNALLLGDSALYLCASSLKGREVAGELFFGEGSRLTVL.

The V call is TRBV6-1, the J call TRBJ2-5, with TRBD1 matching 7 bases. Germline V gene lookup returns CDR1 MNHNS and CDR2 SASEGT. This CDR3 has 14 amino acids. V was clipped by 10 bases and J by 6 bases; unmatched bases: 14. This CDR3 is CATTEALQGQTQYF. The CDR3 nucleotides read TGTGCCACCACCGAGGCGTTACAGGGGCAGACCCAGTACTTC.

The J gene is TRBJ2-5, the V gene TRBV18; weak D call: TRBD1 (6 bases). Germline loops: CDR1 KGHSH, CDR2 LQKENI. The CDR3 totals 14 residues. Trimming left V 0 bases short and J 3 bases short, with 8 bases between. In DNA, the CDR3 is TGTGCCAGCTCACCACCTGCAGGGGAAGAGACCCAGTACTTC. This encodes CASSPPAGEETQYF.

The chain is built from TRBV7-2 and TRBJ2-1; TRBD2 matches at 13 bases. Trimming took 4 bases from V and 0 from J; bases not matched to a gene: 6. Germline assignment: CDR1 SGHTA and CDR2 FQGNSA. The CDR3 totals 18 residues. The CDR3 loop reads CASSSGTSGDRSYNEQFF. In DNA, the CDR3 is TGTGCCAGCAGCTCAGGGACTAGCGGGGACCGCTCCTACAATGAGCAGTTCTTC. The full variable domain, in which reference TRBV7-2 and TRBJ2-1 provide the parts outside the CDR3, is GAGVSQSPSNKVTEKGKDVELRCDPISGHTALYWYRQSLGQGLEFLIYFQGNSAPDKSGLPSDRFSAERTGGSVSTLTIQRTQQEDSAVYLCASSSGTSGDRSYNEQFFGPGTRLTVL.

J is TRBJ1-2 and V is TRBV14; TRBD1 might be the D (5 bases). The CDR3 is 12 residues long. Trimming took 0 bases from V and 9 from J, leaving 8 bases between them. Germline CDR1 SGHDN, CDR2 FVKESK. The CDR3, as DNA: TGTGCCAGCAGCCAAGACCGGGGGAGCTACACCTTC. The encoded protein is CASSQDRGSYTF.